The 16 T cell receptor beta chains below were found in one sample sequenced in a study of OX40 agonist ivuxolimab in advanced cancers. The table came from immunoSEQ multiplex PCR; TCRdb's copy has only in-frame clones and leaves some out. The sample records 90,000 to 100,000 clones, nearly 90% being singletons. Here the sequenced sample was CD4+ or CD8+ T cells sorted from blood, taken in a trial of the OX40 agonist ivuxolimab. Receptors were obtained from an adult with an advanced solid tumor such as melanoma, head and neck, liver or kidney cancer.

The V and J genes are TRBV30 and TRBJ1-2; a weak D match, TRBD1 (5 bases). CDR1 GTSNPN and CDR2 SVGIG come from the germline V gene (reference sequence). This CDR3 is built from 13 residues. V was cut by 0 bases and J by 7 bases, with 12 bases left in between. The CDR3 region is CAWSVTGEAGYTF. The CDR3 nucleotides read TGTGCCTGGAGTGTAACGGGGGAGGCTGGCTACACCTTC.

The CDR3 region is CASRNSNQPQHF. CDR3 in DNA: TGTGCCAGCAGGAATAGCAATCAGCCCCAGCATTTT. The V call is TRBV2, the J call TRBJ1-5, with no clear D. This CDR3 is 12 amino acids long. The germline gives CDR1 SNHLY, CDR2 FYNNEI. V lost 6 bases, J lost 0 bases, and 3 bases lay in between.

V usage is TRBV9 and J usage is TRBJ2-2; a weak D match, TRBD2 (6 bases). In germline, CDR1 is SGDLS, CDR2 YYNGEE. The CDR3 loop spans 15 amino acids. Trimming shortened V by 2 bases and J by 4 bases, and 12 bases separated the two germline ends. The CDR3 is CASSVSGRVTGELFF. The CDR3 nucleotides are TGTGCCAGCAGCGTCAGCGGGCGGGTCACCGGGGAGCTGTTTTTT.

The chain recombines TRBV10-3 with TRBJ2-5; D perhaps matches TRBD1 (6 bases). The CDR3 contains 15 residues. Trimming pared 10 bases from V and 4 bases from J, leaving 22 bases between. Germline CDR1 and CDR2: ENHRY and SYGVKD. The CDR3 sequence is CATLLGRGSSETQYF. CDR3 in DNA: TGTGCCACCCTCCTGGGCAGGGGAAGCTCAGAGACCCAGTACTTC.

The CDR3 coding sequence is TGTGCCAGCAGCTTTGAGGTGACGGGGGAACTGCATACCCAGCCCCAGCATTTT. This sequence encodes CASSFEVTGELHTQPQHF. The chain combines TRBV5-8 with TRBJ1-5, with D possibly being TRBD1 (5 bases). V was pared by 2 bases and J by 7 bases, with 25 bases between. Germline V gene sequence: CDR1 SGHTS, CDR2 YDEGEE. The CDR3 has 18 residues.

This rearrangement joins TRBV28 to TRBJ2-1; D remains unclear. CDR1 MDHEN and CDR2 SYDVKM come from the germline V gene. CDR3 length: 13 amino acids. Trimming took 2 bases from V and 7 from J, leaving 9 bases between them. The CDR3 coding sequence is TGTGCCAGCAGTTTAGGACGAGGAAATGAGCAGTTCTTC. It is translated as CASSLGRGNEQFF.

This chain uses TRBV6-1 with TRBJ1-3, with TRBD1 matching over 8 bases. Germline V lookup: CDR1 MNHNS, CDR2 SASEGT. Trimming took 3 bases from V and 7 from J; bases not matched to a gene: 11. This CDR3 contains 16 residues. Here the CDR3 reads CASSDQDRAFGNTIYF. CDR3 DNA sequence: TGTGCCAGCAGTGATCAGGACAGGGCCTTTGGGAACACCATATATTTT.

The CDR3: CASAPNYNEQFF. CDR3 DNA: TGTGCCAGCGCCCCAAACTACAATGAGCAGTTCTTC. This chain connects TRBV2 to TRBJ2-1, with D hard to call. CDR1 is SNHLY and CDR2 is FYNNEI in the germline V gene. V shed 8 bases and J shed 3 bases, with 8 bases lying between them. The CDR3 length is 12 residues.

This chain connects TRBV7-2 to TRBJ2-1; 16 nucleotides align to TRBD2. The V and J ends lost 5 bases and 7 bases, in that order; junction bases with no gene match: 8. This CDR3 is 17 amino acids long. Germline V gives CDR1 SGHTA, CDR2 FQGNSA. The CDR3: CASSQGLAGGPGNEQFF. The DNA for the CDR3 is TGTGCCAGCAGCCAGGGACTAGCGGGGGGGCCGGGAAATGAGCAGTTCTTC.

The CDR3 sequence: CASRPGPTTEAFF. The CDR3 nucleotides are TGTGCCAGCAGGCCAGGTCCTACCACTGAAGCTTTCTTT. The V and J genes are TRBV6-1 and TRBJ1-1; D is ambiguous. This CDR3 is 13 amino acids long. Germline CDR1 is MNHNS and CDR2 is SASEGT. The V end was cut by 6 bases, the J end by 4 bases, with 12 bases between.

The V and J genes are TRBV6-5 and TRBJ1-2, with a possible D match to TRBD1 (5 bases). CDR3 size: 12 residues. Germline lookup yields CDR1 MNHEY and CDR2 SVGAGI. Trimming removed 8 bases at V and 5 bases at J, with 12 bases between. The CDR3 region is CASGTGGYGYTF. For the CDR3, the DNA is TGTGCCAGCGGTACGGGGGGATATGGCTACACCTTC.

The V call is TRBV5-1, the J call TRBJ2-1; D is possibly TRBD1 (7 bases). Germline CDR1 reads SGHRS; CDR2 reads YFSETQ. The V gene lost 0 bases and the J gene lost 4 bases, with 17 bases spanning the gap. This CDR3 has 17 amino acids. The CDR3 is CASSLAGAGGIYNEQFF. Written as DNA, the CDR3 is TGCGCCAGCAGCTTGGCGGGGGCAGGGGGAATTTACAATGAGCAGTTCTTC.

This clone was detected once. V is TRBV25-1 and J is TRBJ1-1, with 8 bases lining up with TRBD1. Germline trimming cut 3 bases from V and 4 bases from J; bases unmatched to any gene: 10. The germline V gene has CDR1 MGHDK and CDR2 SYGVNS. The CDR3 totals 16 residues. CDR3 sequence: CASSDSTPGGITEAFF. The DNA for the CDR3 is TGTGCCAGCAGTGATTCGACGCCAGGGGGCATCACTGAAGCTTTCTTT.

This rearrangement joins TRBV21-1 to TRBJ2-3; no check of the table's D call, TRBD1, against the DNA was made. TRBV21-1 is listed as a pseudogene. This CDR3 is built from 19 residues. The CDR3 region has the DNA TGTGCCAGCAGCAAAGCGGGGGCGGGTGGGCTTGACGGCACAGATACGCAGTATTTT. It is translated as CASSKAGAGGLDGTDTQYF.

The chain employs TRBV14 and TRBJ2-5; no firm D call. The V gene lost 1 base and the J gene lost 7 bases, with 10 bases spanning the gap. Germline V gene data show CDR1 as SGHDN and CDR2 as FVKESK. The CDR3 is 13 amino acids. CDR3 amino acids: CASSQGRIGTQYF. DNA of the CDR3: TGTGCCAGCAGCCAAGGACGAATAGGGACCCAGTACTTC. Together with reference TRBV14 and TRBJ2-5, the CDR3 gives the full variable domain: EAGVTQFPSHSVIEKGQTVTLRCDPISGHDNLYWYRRVMGKEIKFLLHFVKESKQDESGMPNNRFLAERTGGTYSTLKVQPAELEDSGVYFCASSQGRIGTQYFGPGTRLLVL.

This chain links TRBV28 with TRBJ2-3; no clear D gene. CDR3 length: 15 residues. CDR1 and CDR2 from the germline V gene are MDHEN and SYDVKM. The ends were cut back, 4 bases at V and 4 bases at J, with 15 bases in the middle. The CDR3 bases are TGTGCCAGCAGTTCTCCGGCACTTTCCCCAGATACGCAGTATTTT. Translated, it gives CASSSPALSPDTQYF.